This T cell receptor (beta chain) emerged from a study of molecular identifiers for immune sequencing clone quantification. This clonotype was picked up a small number of times. Naive CD8 T cells, phenotype CD8+CD4-CCR7+CD45RA+, were sorted. TCRdb re-called the PCR reads through MiXCR, storing one row per CDR3 protein. The sample lists about half a million distinct CDR3 sequences, about 21% occurring once. This receptor was obtained from a human donor in good health. Some libraries in this study had Jurkat cell RNA spiked in. Sequencing was carried out using naive CD8+ T cells from blood, with Jurkat cell RNA spiked in. As to subset: FACS-sorted CD8+CD4-CCR7+CD45RA+ naive T cells.

DNA of the CDR3: TGCGCCAGCAGCCAAAATTGGGGGACAGAGGCCTACAATGAGCAGTTCTTC. Its protein is CASSQNWGTEAYNEQFF. V and J are TRBV4-3 and TRBJ2-1, with TRBD1 identical over 7 bases. Germline lookup yields CDR1 LGHNA and CDR2 YSLEER. This CDR3 comprises 17 residues. The V gene end was trimmed by 2 bases and the J gene end by 2 bases; junction bases not matched to a gene: 9.